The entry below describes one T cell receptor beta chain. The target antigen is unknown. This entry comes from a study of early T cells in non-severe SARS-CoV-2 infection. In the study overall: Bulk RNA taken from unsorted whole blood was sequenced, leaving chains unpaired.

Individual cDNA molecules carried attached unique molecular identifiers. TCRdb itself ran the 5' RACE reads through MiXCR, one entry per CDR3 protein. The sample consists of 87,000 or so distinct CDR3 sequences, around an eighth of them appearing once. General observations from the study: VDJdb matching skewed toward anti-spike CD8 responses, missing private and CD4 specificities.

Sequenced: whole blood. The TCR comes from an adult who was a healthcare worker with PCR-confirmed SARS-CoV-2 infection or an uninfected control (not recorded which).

The CDR3 spells CSVWEGQRAYEQYF. CDR3 sequence (DNA): TGCAGCGTTTGGGAGGGGCAGAGGGCCTACGAGCAGTACTTC. This chain links TRBV29-1 with TRBJ2-7; TRBD2 matches 7 bases. The CDR3 loop spans 14 amino acids. J gave up 2 bases and V 5 bases, and 9 bases lay outside the gene matches. CDR1 and CDR2 from the germline V gene are SQVTM and ANQGSEA.